Here is one T cell receptor beta chain with its context. The antigen is unknown. The data were produced by immunoSEQ multiplex PCR, yet TCRdb's version contains in-frame clones alone and is incomplete. In the table there are around 140,000 clones, roughly 90% of which are singletons. The data stem from a study of T cell responses to AZD1222 COVID-19 vaccine. V shed 3 bases and J shed 2 bases, with 17 bases lying between them. Germline-derived CDR1 and CDR2 are ENHRY and SYGVKD. This CDR3 is built from 16 residues. Study-wide results and caveats: The donors showed a predominance of white British ancestry and of females, with possible underestimation of clonal diversity. Breadth and depth of Spike-specific TCRs rose after two AZD1222 doses.

The receptor was derived from an adult in good health. The sequencing used peripheral blood, collected on day 0 of AZD1222 vaccination. This chain links TRBV10-3 with TRBJ2-7, with D possibly being TRBD1 (6 bases). The CDR3 region is CAISDPQGRNPYEQYF. For the CDR3, the DNA is TGTGCCATCAGTGACCCACAGGGTAGGAACCCCTACGAGCAGTACTTC.